These 2 T cell receptor beta chains share one sample of origin, sequenced in a study of metastatic and nonmetastatic thyroid tumors. None of the patients had undergone any treatment ahead of thyroid surgery. MiXCR re-clonotyped the PCR reads for TCRdb. The table includes under 5,000 clones, under 25% detected once. Sequencing was performed on tumor tissue. Receptor source: a female donor with papillary thyroid cancer or a benign thyroid nodule (not recorded which). Some clones in this sample may be carry-over from other donors' samples.

Sample share makes this clone large. V gene TRBV7-3 combines with J gene TRBJ2-2; 7 nucleotides align to TRBD1. CDR1 and CDR2 from the germline V gene are SGHTA and FQGTGA. V lost 2 bases to trimming and J lost 0 bases; unmatched junction nucleotides: 3. The CDR3 is 16 residues long. CDR3 DNA sequence: TGTGCCAGCAGCTTATATACAGGGGCGAACACCGGGGAGCTGTTTTTT. The encoded protein is CASSLYTGANTGELFF. Looking up the rest from reference TRBV7-3 and TRBJ2-2 gives the full variable domain: GAGVSQTPSNKVTEKGKYVELRCDPISGHTALYWYRQSLGQGPEFLIYFQGTGAADDSGLPNDRFFAVRPEGSVSTLKIQRTERGDSAVYLCASSLYTGANTGELFFGEGSRLTVL.

The V call is TRBV20-1, the J call TRBJ2-7; no clear D. The CDR3 is 13 amino acids. V lost 4 bases, J lost 3 bases, and 13 bases lay in between. CDR1 is DFQATT and CDR2 is SNEGSKA in the germline V gene (reference sequence). The CDR3 region has the DNA TGCAGTGCTATCCGGGCCTTAAGCTACGAGCAGTACTTC. Protein product: CSAIRALSYEQYF.